Listed below are T cell receptor beta chains from one sample, sequenced in a study of read filtering for tumor transcriptome and immune sequencing. TCRdb analysed the reads with MiXCR anew, one entry per CDR3 protein. In the table there are around 30,000 distinct CDR3 sequences, less than 20% of which are singletons. Sequencing used a population of CD138-negative cells sorted from bone marrow. These receptors originate from a donor older than 35 with multiple myeloma. Both conserved end residues are part of each CDR3. The D gene is left open where the match is weak. The size field is filled for only some rows; it gives once, few, many or a size class.

J gene | D gene | V gene | CDR3 length | clone size | CDR3 DNA | CDR3 protein
TRBJ2-3 | - | TRBV12-3/TRBV12-4 | 16 | many | TGTGCCAGCAGTTCCCTCTGGCAGTATAGCACAGATACGCAGTATTTT | CASSSLWQYSTDTQYF
TRBJ1-5 | - | TRBV6-9 | 13 | - | TGTGCCAGCAGTTGCCGGCACAATCAGCCCCAGCATTTT | CASSCRHNQPQHF
TRBJ2-7 | TRBD1 | TRBV6-5 | 16 | many | TGTGCCAGCACCAAATGGGGGACAGGGGGCATGGACGAGCAGTACTTC | CASTKWGTGGMDEQYF
TRBJ2-7 | TRBD2 | TRBV20-1 | 13 | many | TGCAGTGCTAGCGGATCTAGCGGCTACGAGCAGTACTTC | CSASGSSGYEQYF
TRBJ1-1 | - | TRBV29-1 | 12 | many | TGCAGCGGGCAACCAGGGAACACTGAAGCTTTCTTT | CSGQPGNTEAFF
TRBJ2-7 | - | TRBV2 | 15 | few | TGTGCCAGCAGTGATCCCCAGGGGAAATGGTACGAGCAGTACTTC | CASSDPQGKWYEQYF
TRBJ2-5 | - | TRBV12-3/TRBV12-4 | 13 | many | TGTGCCAGCAGAGTAGCGCTCGGAGAGACCCAGTACTTC | CASRVALGETQYF
TRBJ2-3 | - | TRBV25-1 | 14 | many | TGTGCCAGCAGTGATCAACTAGCCGCAGATACGCAGTATTTT | CASSDQLAADTQYF
TRBJ2-1 | - | TRBV6-1 | 12 | medium-sized | TGTGCCAGCAGTGAAGCGCTCATTGAGCAGTTCTTC | CASSEALIEQFF
TRBJ2-3 | TRBD1 | TRBV5-6 | 15 | many | TGTGCCAGCAGCTTGGTGGCAGGGGGCCCAGATACGCAGTATTTT | CASSLVAGGPDTQYF
TRBJ1-2 | - | TRBV27 | 15 | - | TGTGCCAGCAGTCGGGACGTAACAGCAAACTATGGCTACACCTTC | CASSRDVTANYGYTF
TRBJ1-1 | - | TRBV7-9 | 13 | medium-sized | TGTGCCAGCAGCAGGCCACCCGGCACTGAAGCTTTCTTT | CASSRPPGTEAFF
TRBJ2-1 | TRBD2 | TRBV5-1 | 15 | many | TGCGCCAGCAGCTTGGTAATAGCGGGTTCCTCTGAGCAGTTCTTC | CASSLVIAGSSEQFF
TRBJ1-5 | - | TRBV4-2 | 14 | - | TGTGCCGGCAGCCCTAGCAGGGCTGACCAGCCCCAGCATTTT | CAGSPSRADQPQHF
TRBJ2-1 | - | TRBV2 | 14 | medium-sized | TGTGCCAGCATAGAGGGGGACTCCTACAATGAGCAGTTCTTC | CASIEGDSYNEQFF
TRBJ1-1 | - | TRBV6-1 | 14 | - | TGTGCCAGCAGTGAAATGGGGGTTTGTCGTGAAGCTTTCTTT | CASSEMGVCREAFF
TRBJ1-1 | TRBD1 | TRBV20-1 | 13 | many | TGCAGTGCCACACAGGGGAGGAACACTGAAGCTTTCTTT | CSATQGRNTEAFF
TRBJ2-7 | TRBD2 | TRBV10-3 | 13 | few | TGTGCCATCAGTAGGGAGGGACTCTACGAGCAGTACTTC | CAISREGLYEQYF
TRBJ2-5 | TRBD1 | TRBV20-1 | 14 | many | TGCAGTGCTAGATCGGACAGGGGTAAAGAGACCCAGTACTTC | CSARSDRGKETQYF
TRBJ2-3 | TRBD2 | TRBV20-1 | 15 | many | TGCAGTGCTAGAGCTAGCGGGAGAAGCACAGATACGCAGTATTTT | CSARASGRSTDTQYF
TRBJ2-1 | TRBD1 | TRBV28 | 14 | many | TGTGCCAGCAGGCCCGGGACAGGGGCCAATGAGCAGTTCTTC | CASRPGTGANEQFF
TRBJ2-1 | TRBD2 | TRBV24-1 | 16 | many | TGTGCCACCAGTGATCCGGGACTAGCGGGAGATCATGAGCAGTTCTTC | CATSDPGLAGDHEQFF
TRBJ2-1 | TRBD2 | TRBV24-1 | 16 | once | TGTGCCACCAGTTATACAAAACTAGCGTTACACAATGAGCAGTTCTTC | CATSYTKLALHNEQFF
TRBJ2-5 | - | TRBV12-3/TRBV12-4 | 13 | many | TGTGCCAGCAGTTTGGGACGGAAAGAGACCCAGTACTTC | CASSLGRKETQYF
TRBJ2-5 | - | TRBV7-9 | 16 | - | TGTGCCAGCAGCTTAGCGATCTATAAGGCAGACGAGACCCAGTACTTC | CASSLAIYKADETQYF
TRBJ2-5 | TRBD2 | TRBV6-1 | 17 | many | TGTGCCAGCAGTGAATCTCGCCTAGCGGGAGTTCTGCAGACCCAGTACTTC | CASSESRLAGVLQTQYF
TRBJ1-2 | TRBD1 | TRBV12-3/TRBV12-4 | 13 | - | TGTGCCAGCAGTTTAGAGGGGGCTTGGGGCTACACCTTC | CASSLEGAWGYTF
TRBJ2-3 | - | TRBV5-1 | 14 | many | TGCGCCAGCAGCTTCGGGGGGCCTCTTGATACGCAGTATTTT | CASSFGGPLDTQYF
TRBJ2-1 | TRBD2 | TRBV12-3/TRBV12-4 | 14 | many | TGTGCCACCCGGACTAGCGGCTCCTACAATGAGCAGTTCTTC | CATRTSGSYNEQFF
TRBJ2-1 | - | TRBV5-1 | 14 | many | TGCGCCAGCAGCTCCGGACAAGCGGTGAATGAGCAGTTCTTC | CASSSGQAVNEQFF
TRBJ1-1 | - | TRBV5-5 | 16 | many | TGTGCCAGCAGCTTGGGGGGAACACTAATCAACACTGAAGCTTTCTTT | CASSLGGTLINTEAFF
TRBJ2-5 | TRBD2 | TRBV9 | 16 | many | TGTGCCAGCAGCGTAGTTGGCGGGGGAGCCCAAGAGACCCAGTACTTC | CASSVVGGGAQETQYF
TRBJ2-4 | - | TRBV6-1 | 14 | - | TGTGCCAGCAGTGAAGTACTAGCCAAAAACATTCAGTACTTC | CASSEVLAKNIQYF
TRBJ2-7 | - | TRBV4-1 | 13 | - | TGCGCCAGCAGCCCGCAGAGCTCCTACGAGCAGTACTTC | CASSPQSSYEQYF
TRBJ2-1 | - | TRBV2 | 13 | - | TGTGCCAGCAACGCAGGGGTCAGCAATGAGCAGTTCTTC | CASNAGVSNEQFF
TRBJ2-4 | - | TRBV19 | 14 | few | TGTGCCAGTAGTATTATTCCGCTCCAGAACATTCAGTACTTC | CASSIIPLQNIQYF
TRBJ2-3 | TRBD2 | TRBV5-1 | 16 | many | TGCGCCAGCAGCTTGGCCGGCGGGAGGGCCTCGGATACGCAGTATTTT | CASSLAGGRASDTQYF
TRBJ2-2 | TRBD1 | TRBV28 | 15 | many | TGTGCCAGCAGTTTTGGACAGGGGGAAACCGGGGAGCTGTTTTTT | CASSFGQGETGELFF
TRBJ1-2 | TRBD1 | TRBV5-1 | 13 | many | TGCGCCAGCAGCCAACAGGGGGCGAGGGGCTACACCTTC | CASSQQGARGYTF
TRBJ2-5 | - | TRBV27 | 13 | many | TGTGCCAGCAGGATGGAGGGCAGGGAGACCCAGTACTTC | CASRMEGRETQYF
TRBJ2-7 | TRBD1 | TRBV20-1 | 14 | few | TGCAGTGCCGCCGGGACAGGGGGCACTTACGAGCAGTACTTC | CSAAGTGGTYEQYF